This TCR beta chain was observed in a study of control samples from healthy donors and cancer patients. Per the germline V gene, CDR1 is SGHRS and CDR2 is YFSETQ. The CDR3 is made up of 16 amino acids. Trimming cost V 5 bases and J 1 base, with 18 bases left between them. TCRdb keeps only in-frame clones here, not all; method: immunoSEQ multiplex PCR. Of fewer than 300,000 clones listed, over 70% are singletons. The V and J genes are TRBV5-1 and TRBJ1-1, with D possibly being TRBD1 (5 bases). The sequenced sample was PBMCs. The TCR comes from a woman in her sixties with lung cancer. Written as DNA, the CDR3 is TGCGCCAGCAGTTCCGGGATCCTGGGGGAGAACACTGAAGCTTTCTTT. Amino acid sequence: CASSSGILGENTEAFF.